This T cell receptor beta chain derives from a study of shared clonotypes between healthy human individuals. The CDR3 totals 14 residues. The germline CDR1 and CDR2 sequences are GTSNPN and SVGIG (reference sequence). As to this clone: A far more abundant clone sits one base away, making this likely a read error. Other nucleotide sequences from this sample produce the same CDR3.

Assay: immunoSEQ multiplex PCR; the TCRdb copy retains only in-frame clones and omits some. Here the sample spans hundreds of thousands of clones, just over 75% being singletons. The origin of this receptor is a woman aged 40 to 50 in good health. Some clones in this sample may be carry-over from other donors' samples. The sequenced sample was PBMCs. The V call is TRBV30, the J call TRBJ2-5; possibly TRBD1 for D (5 bases). The CDR3 coding sequence is TGCGCCTGGAGCCGACAGATCTACCAAGAGACCCAGTACTTC. Translation gives CAWSRQIYQETQYF.